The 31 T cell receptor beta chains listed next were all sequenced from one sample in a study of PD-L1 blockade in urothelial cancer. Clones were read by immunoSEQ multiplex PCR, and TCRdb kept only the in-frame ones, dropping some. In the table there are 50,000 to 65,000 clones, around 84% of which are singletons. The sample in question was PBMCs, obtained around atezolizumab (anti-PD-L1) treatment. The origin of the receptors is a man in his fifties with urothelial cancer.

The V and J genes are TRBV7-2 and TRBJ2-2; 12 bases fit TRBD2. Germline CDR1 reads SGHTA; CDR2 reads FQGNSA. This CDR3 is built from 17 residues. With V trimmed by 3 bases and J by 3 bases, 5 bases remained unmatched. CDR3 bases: TGTGCCAGCAGCTTCCGGACTAGCGGGACCGACACCGGGGAGCTGTTTTTT. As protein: CASSFRTSGTDTGELFF.

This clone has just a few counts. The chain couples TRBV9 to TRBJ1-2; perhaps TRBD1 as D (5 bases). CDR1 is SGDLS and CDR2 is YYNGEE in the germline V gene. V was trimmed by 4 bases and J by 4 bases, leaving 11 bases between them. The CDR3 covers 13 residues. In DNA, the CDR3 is TGTGCCAGCAGCCGGGGGGGTGGCTATGGCTACACCTTC. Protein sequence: CASSRGGGYGYTF.

The CDR3 bases are TGTGCCAGCAGTTCGTACGGGGTGGGTCAGCCCCAGCATTTT. It encodes CASSSYGVGQPQHF. The V and J genes are TRBV6-6 and TRBJ1-5; D remains unclear. The V gene's germline CDR1 is MNHNY and CDR2 SVGAGI (reference sequence). The CDR3 has 14 residues. Trimming shortened V by 4 bases and J by 6 bases, and 13 bases separated the two germline ends.

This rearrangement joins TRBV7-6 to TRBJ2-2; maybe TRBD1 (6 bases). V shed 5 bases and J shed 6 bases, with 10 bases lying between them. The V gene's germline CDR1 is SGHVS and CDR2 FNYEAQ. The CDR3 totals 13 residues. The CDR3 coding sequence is TGTGCCAGCAGCCCAGGGGTGGCCGGGGAGCTGTTTTTT. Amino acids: CASSPGVAGELFF.

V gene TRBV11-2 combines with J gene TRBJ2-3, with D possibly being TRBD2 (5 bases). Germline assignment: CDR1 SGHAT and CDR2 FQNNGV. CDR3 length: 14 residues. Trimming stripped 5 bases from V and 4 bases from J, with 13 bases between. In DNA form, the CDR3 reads TGTGCCAGCAGCCCCACCGGGAACGCAGATACGCAGTATTTT. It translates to CASSPTGNADTQYF.

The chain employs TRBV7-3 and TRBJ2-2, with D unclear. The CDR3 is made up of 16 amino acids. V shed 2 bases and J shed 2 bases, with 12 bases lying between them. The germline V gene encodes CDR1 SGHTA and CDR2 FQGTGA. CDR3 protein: CASSLFHTKNTGELFF. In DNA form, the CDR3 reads TGTGCCAGCAGCTTATTTCACACCAAAAACACCGGGGAGCTGTTTTTT.

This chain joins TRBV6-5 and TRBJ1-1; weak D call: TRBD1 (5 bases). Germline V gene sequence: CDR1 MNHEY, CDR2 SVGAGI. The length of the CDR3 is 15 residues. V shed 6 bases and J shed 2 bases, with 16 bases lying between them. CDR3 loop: CASRWGRALNTEAFF. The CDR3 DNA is TGTGCCAGCAGGTGGGGCAGGGCCCTAAACACTGAAGCTTTCTTT.

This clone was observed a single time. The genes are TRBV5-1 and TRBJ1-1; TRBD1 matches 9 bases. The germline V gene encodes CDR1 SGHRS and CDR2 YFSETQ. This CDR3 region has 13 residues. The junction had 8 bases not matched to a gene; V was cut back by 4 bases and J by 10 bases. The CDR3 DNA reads TGCGCCAGCAGCCCCCAACCGGGACAGGGAGCTTTCTTT. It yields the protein CASSPQPGQGAFF.

CDR3 DNA sequence: TGTGCCACCAGCAAATCCAACGTATACCGGGACAGAGCCGGCGGGGCCCTCCACTTT. Its translation: CATSKSNVYRDRAGGALHF. The chain carries TRBV15 and TRBJ1-6, with TRBD1 matching over 7 bases. There are 19 residues in the CDR3. The germline V gene encodes CDR1 LNHNV and CDR2 YYDKDF (reference sequence). V shed 4 bases and J 14 bases; nucleotides not matched to a gene: 26.

The CDR3 coding sequence is TGCGCCAGCAGCTTCCAAACTTCCTCTGGGGCCAACGTCCTGACTTTC. Translating it yields CASSFQTSSGANVLTF. The rearrangement uses TRBV5-1 and TRBJ2-6, with D hard to call. This CDR3 is built from 16 residues. Per the germline V gene, CDR1 is SGHRS and CDR2 is YFSETQ. Deletions cut 2 bases from V and 0 bases from J, with 9 bases between.

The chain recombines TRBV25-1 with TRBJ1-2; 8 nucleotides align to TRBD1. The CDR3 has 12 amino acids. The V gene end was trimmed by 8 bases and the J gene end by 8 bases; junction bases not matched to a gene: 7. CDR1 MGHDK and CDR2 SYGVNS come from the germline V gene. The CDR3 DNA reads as TGTGCCAGCGGCCAGGGGGCCTGGGGCTACACCTTC. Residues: CASGQGAWGYTF.

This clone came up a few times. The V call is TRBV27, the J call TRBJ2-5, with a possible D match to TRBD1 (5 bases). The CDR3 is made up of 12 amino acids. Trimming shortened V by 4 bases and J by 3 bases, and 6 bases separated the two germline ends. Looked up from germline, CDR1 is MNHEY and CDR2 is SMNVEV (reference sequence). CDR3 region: CASSSREETQYF. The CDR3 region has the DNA TGTGCCAGCAGTTCCAGGGAAGAGACCCAGTACTTC.

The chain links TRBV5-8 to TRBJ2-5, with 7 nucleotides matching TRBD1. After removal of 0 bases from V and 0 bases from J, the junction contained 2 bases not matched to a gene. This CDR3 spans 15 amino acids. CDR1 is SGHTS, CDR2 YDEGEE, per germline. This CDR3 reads CASSLEDRYQETQYF. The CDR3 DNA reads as TGTGCCAGCAGCTTGGAGGACAGGTACCAAGAGACCCAGTACTTC.

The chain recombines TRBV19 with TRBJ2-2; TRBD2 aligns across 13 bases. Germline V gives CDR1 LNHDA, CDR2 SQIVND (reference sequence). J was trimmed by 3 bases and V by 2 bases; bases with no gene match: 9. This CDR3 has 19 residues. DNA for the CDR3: TGTGCCAGTAGTATATCGGGACTAGCGGGAAGGAGGGACACCGGGGAGCTGTTTTTT. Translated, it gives CASSISGLAGRRDTGELFF.

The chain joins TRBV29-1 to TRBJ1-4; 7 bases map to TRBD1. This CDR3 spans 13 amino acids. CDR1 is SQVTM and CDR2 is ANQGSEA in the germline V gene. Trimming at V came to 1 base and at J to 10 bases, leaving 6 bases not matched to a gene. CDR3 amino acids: CSVEVGPGGKLFF. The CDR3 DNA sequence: TGCAGCGTTGAAGTAGGCCCAGGGGGAAAACTGTTTTTT.

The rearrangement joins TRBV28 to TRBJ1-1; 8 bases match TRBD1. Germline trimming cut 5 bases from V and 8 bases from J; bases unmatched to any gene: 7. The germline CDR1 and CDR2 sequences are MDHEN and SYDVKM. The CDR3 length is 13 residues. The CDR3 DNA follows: TGTGCCAGCAGTCCACCCGGGACAGGAGAAGCTTTCTTT. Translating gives CASSPPGTGEAFF.

CDR3 nucleotide sequence: TGTGCCAGCAGATTTAGCGGATACGCGAACACCGGGGAGCTGTTTTTT. Its translation: CASRFSGYANTGELFF. The chain joins TRBV27 to TRBJ2-2, with D possibly TRBD2 on 6 matching bases. The length of the CDR3 is 16 residues. CDR1 MNHEY and CDR2 SMNVEV come from the germline V gene (reference sequence). Between the trimmed V and J ends, which lost 6 bases and 0 bases, there was a span of 14 bases.

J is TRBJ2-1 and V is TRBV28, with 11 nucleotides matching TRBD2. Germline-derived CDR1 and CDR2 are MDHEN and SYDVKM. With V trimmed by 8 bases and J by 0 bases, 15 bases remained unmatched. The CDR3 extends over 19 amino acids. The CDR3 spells CASHSLGTSGDSSYNEQFF. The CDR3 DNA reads TGTGCCAGCCACTCCTTAGGGACTAGCGGAGATAGCTCCTACAATGAGCAGTTCTTC.

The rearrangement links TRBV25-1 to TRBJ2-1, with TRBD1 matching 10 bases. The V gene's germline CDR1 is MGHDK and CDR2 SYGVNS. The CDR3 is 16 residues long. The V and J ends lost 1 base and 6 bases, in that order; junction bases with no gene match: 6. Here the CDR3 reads CASSELRQGAGNEQFF. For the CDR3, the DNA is TGTGCCAGCAGTGAATTAAGACAGGGGGCGGGCAATGAGCAGTTCTTC.

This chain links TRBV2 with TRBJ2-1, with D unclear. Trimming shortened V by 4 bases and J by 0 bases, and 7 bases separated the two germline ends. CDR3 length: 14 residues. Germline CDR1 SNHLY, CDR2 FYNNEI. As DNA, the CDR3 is TGTGCCAGCAGTGGTCCGTTCTCCTACAATGAGCAGTTCTTC. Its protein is CASSGPFSYNEQFF.

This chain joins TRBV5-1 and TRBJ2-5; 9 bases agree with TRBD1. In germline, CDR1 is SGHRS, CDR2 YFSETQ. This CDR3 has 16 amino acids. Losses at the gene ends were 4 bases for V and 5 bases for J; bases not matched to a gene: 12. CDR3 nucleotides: TGCGCCAGCAGCAGATTAACAGGGGGCGCGAAGGAGACCCAGTACTTC. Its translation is CASSRLTGGAKETQYF.

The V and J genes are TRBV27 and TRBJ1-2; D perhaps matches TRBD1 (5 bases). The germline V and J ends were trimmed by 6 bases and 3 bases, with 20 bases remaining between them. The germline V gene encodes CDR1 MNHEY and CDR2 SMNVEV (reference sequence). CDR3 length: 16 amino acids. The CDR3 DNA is TGTGCCAGCAGCCCCGGAGAAGGGGCAACCCACTATGGCTACACCTTC. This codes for CASSPGEGATHYGYTF.

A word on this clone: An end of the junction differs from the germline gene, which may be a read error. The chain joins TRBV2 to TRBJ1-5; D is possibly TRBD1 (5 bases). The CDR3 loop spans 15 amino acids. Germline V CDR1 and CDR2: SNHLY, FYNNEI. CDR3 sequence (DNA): TGTGCCAGCAGGGAAGGGACTATTAGCAATCAGCCCCAGCATTTT. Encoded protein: CASREGTISNQPQHF. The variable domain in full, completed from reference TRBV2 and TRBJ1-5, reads EPEVTQTPSHQVTQMGQEVILRCVPISNHLYFYWYRQILGQKVEFLVSFYNNEISEKSEIFDDQFSVERPDGSNFTLKIRSTKLEDSAMYFCASREGTISNQPQHFGDGTRLSIL.

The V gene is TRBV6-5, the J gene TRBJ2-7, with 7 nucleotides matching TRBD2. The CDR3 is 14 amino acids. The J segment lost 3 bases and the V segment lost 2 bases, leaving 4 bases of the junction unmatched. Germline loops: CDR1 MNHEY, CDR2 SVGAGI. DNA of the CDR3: TGTGCCAGCAGTTACGGTAGCGGGCTCTACGAGCAGTACTTC. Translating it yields CASSYGSGLYEQYF.

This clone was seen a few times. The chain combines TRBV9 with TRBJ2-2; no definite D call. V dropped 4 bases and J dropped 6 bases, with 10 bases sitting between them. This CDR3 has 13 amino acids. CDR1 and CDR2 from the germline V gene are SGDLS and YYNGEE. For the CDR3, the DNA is TGTGCCAGCAGCCTCGAGAGCTCCGGGGAGCTGTTTTTT. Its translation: CASSLESSGELFF.

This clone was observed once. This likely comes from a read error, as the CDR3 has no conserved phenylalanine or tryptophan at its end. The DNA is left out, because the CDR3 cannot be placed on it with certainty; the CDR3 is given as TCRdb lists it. The CDR3 region is CASSLEGTSGRS. The gene calls are TRBV11-3 and TRBJ2-7; TRBD2 is the table's D call and was not checked against the DNA. Germline lookup yields CDR1 SGHNT and CDR2 YENEEA. The CDR3 sequence runs 12 residues, both termini included.

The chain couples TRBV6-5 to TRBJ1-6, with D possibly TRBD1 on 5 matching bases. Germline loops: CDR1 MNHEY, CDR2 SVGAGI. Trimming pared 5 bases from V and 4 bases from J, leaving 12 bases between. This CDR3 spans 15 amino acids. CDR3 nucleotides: TGTGCCAGCAGTACGAACAGGATTTATAATTCACCCCTCCACTTT. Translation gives CASSTNRIYNSPLHF.

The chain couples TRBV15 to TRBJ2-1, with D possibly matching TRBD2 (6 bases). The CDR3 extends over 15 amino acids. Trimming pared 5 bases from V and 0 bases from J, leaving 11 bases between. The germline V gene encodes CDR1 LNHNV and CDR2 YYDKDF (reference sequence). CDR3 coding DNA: TGTGCCACCAGCGCGGGGAAGAGCTCCTACAATGAGCAGTTCTTC. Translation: CATSAGKSSYNEQFF.

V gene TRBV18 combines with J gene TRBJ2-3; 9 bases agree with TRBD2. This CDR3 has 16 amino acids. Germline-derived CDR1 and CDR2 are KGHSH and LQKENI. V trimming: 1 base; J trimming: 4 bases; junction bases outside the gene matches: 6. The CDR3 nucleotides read TGTGCCAGCTCACCACTGGGCGGGAGGGCCCCAGATACGCAGTATTTT. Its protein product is CASSPLGGRAPDTQYF.

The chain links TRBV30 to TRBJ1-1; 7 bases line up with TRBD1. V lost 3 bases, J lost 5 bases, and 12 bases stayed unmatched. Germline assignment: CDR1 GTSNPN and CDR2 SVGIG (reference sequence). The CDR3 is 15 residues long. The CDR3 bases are TGTGCCTGGAGCGTCCGACAGGGAAGGGGAACTGAAGCTTTCTTT. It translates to CAWSVRQGRGTEAFF.

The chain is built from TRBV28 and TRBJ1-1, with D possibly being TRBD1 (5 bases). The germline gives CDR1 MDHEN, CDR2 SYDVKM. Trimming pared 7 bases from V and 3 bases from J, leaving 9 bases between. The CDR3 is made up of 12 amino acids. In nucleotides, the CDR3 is TGTGCCAGCAAGGAGGGGTACACTGAAGCTTTCTTT. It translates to CASKEGYTEAFF.